This entry describes one TCR beta chain. Its cognate antigen is unknown. The data stem from a study of OX40 agonist ivuxolimab in advanced cancers. Study in general: In three patients, partial responses were observed, one with hepatocellular carcinoma and two with cutaneous melanoma. Overall study findings and caveats: Normalized T-cell clonal expansion was also low in some nonresponders.

Profiling relied on immunoSEQ multiplex PCR, and the TCRdb table lists in-frame clones only, not all of them. The sample holds around 60,000 clones, around 90% seen once. Germline V gene data show CDR1 as SGHTA and CDR2 as FQGNSA. This CDR3 has 15 residues. Trimming stripped 5 bases from V and 3 bases from J, with 16 bases between. The sample in question was CD4+ or CD8+ T cells sorted from blood, obtained in a trial of the OX40 agonist ivuxolimab. The V gene is TRBV7-2, the J gene TRBJ1-2, with a weak D call TRBD1 (5 bases). This clonotype was obtained from an adult with an advanced solid tumor such as melanoma, head and neck, liver or kidney cancer. The chain's CDR3 is CASSGPIGDDYGYTF. CDR3 DNA sequence: TGTGCCAGCAGCGGCCCTATCGGGGACGACTATGGCTACACCTTC.